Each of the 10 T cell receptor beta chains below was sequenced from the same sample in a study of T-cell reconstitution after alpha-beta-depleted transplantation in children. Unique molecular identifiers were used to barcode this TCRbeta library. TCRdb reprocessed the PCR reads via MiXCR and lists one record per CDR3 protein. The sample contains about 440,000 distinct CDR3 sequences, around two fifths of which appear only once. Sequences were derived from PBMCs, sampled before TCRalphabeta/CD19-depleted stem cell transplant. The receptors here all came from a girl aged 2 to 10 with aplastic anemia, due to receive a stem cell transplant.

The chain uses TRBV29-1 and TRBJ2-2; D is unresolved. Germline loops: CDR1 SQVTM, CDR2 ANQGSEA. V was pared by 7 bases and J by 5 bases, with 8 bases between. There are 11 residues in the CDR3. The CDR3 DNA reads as TGCAGCGGTCGATCAACCGGGGAGCTGTTTTTT. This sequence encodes CSGRSTGELFF.

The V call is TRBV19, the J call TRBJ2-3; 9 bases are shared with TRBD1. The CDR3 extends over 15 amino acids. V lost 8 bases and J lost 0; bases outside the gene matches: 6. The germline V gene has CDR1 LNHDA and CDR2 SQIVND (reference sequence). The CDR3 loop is CASRNRGQSTDTQYF. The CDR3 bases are TGTGCCAGTCGTAACAGGGGGCAGAGCACAGATACGCAGTATTTT.

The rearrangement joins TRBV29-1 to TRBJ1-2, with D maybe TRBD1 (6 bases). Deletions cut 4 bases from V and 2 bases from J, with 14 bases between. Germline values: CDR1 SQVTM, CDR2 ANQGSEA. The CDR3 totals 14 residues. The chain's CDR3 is CSVVGDTGNYGYTF. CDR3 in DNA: TGCAGCGTTGTGGGGGACACTGGGAACTATGGCTACACCTTC.

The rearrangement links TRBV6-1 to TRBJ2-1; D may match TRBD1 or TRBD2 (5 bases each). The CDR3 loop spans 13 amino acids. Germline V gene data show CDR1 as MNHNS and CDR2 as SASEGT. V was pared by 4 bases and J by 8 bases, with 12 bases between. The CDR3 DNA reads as TGTGCCAGCAGTGGTCCCAGGGACCATGAGCAGTTCTTC. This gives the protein CASSGPRDHEQFF.

The DNA of the CDR3 is TGTGCCAGCAGTTTACAGCGGGATCGGTCCTACGAGCAGTACTTC. This translates into CASSLQRDRSYEQYF. J is TRBJ2-7 and V is TRBV28, with 7 positions matching TRBD2. The trim removed 2 bases at V and 1 base at J, leaving 5 bases unmatched. The CDR3 is 15 amino acids. CDR1 is MDHEN, CDR2 SYDVKM, per germline.

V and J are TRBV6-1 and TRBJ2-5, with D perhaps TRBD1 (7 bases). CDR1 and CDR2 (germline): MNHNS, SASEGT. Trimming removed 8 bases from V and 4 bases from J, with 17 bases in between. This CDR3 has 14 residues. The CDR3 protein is CASGPTRGRETQYF. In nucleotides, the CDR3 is TGTGCCAGCGGACCGACTAGGGGGCGAGAGACCCAGTACTTC.

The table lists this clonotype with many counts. The CDR3 bases are TGCGCCAGCAGCTGGAACCGGCCTGACGAGCAGTACTTC. Residues: CASSWNRPDEQYF. This chain uses TRBV5-1 with TRBJ2-7; unclear D gene. The CDR3 length is 13 residues. CDR1 is SGHRS and CDR2 is YFSETQ in the germline V gene. V gave up 3 bases and J gave up 5 bases, with 12 bases separating them.

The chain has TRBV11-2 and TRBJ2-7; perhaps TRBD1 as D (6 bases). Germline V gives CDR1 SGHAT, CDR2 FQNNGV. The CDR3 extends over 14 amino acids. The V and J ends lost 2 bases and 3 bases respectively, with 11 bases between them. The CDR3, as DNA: TGTGCCAGCAGCTTACAGGACAGCCTCTACGAGCAGTACTTC. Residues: CASSLQDSLYEQYF.

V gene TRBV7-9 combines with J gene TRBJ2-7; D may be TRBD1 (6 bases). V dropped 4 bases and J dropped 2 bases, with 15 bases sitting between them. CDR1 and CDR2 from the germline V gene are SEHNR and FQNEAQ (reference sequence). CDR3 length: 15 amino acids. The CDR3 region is CASSSLDRPTYEQYF. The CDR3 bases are TGTGCCAGCAGCTCCTTGGACAGACCCACCTACGAGCAGTACTTC.

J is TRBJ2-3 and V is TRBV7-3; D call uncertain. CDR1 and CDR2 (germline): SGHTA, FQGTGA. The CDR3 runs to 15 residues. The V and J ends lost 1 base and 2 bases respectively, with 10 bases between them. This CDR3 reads CASSLNPTNTDTQYF. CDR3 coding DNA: TGTGCCAGCAGCTTAAACCCAACTAACACAGATACGCAGTATTTT.